The 21 T cell receptor beta chains below come from one sample, sequenced in a study of cytomegalovirus exposure and HLA in healthy donors. TCRdb's table, derived via immunoSEQ multiplex PCR, lists solely in-frame clones and lacks some. The repertoire includes about 120,000 clones, roughly 89% of them detected once, and around 1.9% sits in the top ten. The sequencing sample was made of PBMCs. The receptors originated from a woman younger than 30 in good health and CMV-seronegative.

This rearrangement joins TRBV5-1 to TRBJ2-5, with 11 bases matching TRBD1. Looked up from germline, CDR1 is SGHRS and CDR2 is YFSETQ. The V gene end was trimmed by 5 bases and the J gene end by 3 bases; junction bases not matched to a gene: 9. The CDR3 length is 16 residues. Written as DNA, the CDR3 is TGCGCCAGCAGGACCGGGACAGGGGGGAAGGAAGAGACCCAGTACTTC. This codes for CASRTGTGGKEETQYF.

V gene TRBV5-4 combines with J gene TRBJ2-2, with 9 bases lining up with TRBD2. This CDR3 spans 15 amino acids. Germline loops: CDR1 SGHNT, CDR2 YYREEE (reference sequence). The J segment lost 5 bases and the V segment lost 4 bases, leaving 6 bases of the junction unmatched. CDR3 coding DNA: TGTGCCAGCAGCCTCCGGGCGGGAGGGACCGGGGAGCTGTTTTTT. Translating it yields CASSLRAGGTGELFF.

V gene TRBV2 combines with J gene TRBJ2-1; D not certain. In germline, CDR1 is SNHLY, CDR2 FYNNEI. V gave up 1 base and J gave up 0 bases, with 7 bases separating them. The CDR3 covers 15 residues. The DNA of the CDR3 is TGTGCCAGCAGTGAAGACATAATCTCCTACAATGAGCAGTTCTTC. Protein: CASSEDIISYNEQFF.

The rearrangement links TRBV4-2 to TRBJ2-5; 8 nucleotides align to TRBD1. Germline-derived CDR1 and CDR2 are LGHNA and YNFKEQ. The V gene end was trimmed by 1 base and the J gene end by 1 base; junction bases not matched to a gene: 11. The CDR3 extends over 18 amino acids. The CDR3 loop reads CASSQGGKGQGSQETQYF. DNA for the CDR3: TGTGCCAGCAGCCAAGGCGGAAAAGGACAGGGATCCCAAGAGACCCAGTACTTC.

The rearrangement uses TRBV7-8 and TRBJ2-2; D is unclear. V was clipped by 2 bases and J by 8 bases, with 3 bases between them. Per germline, CDR1 SGHVS and CDR2 FQNEAQ. The CDR3 extends over 11 amino acids. Here the CDR3 DNA reads TGTGCCAGCAGCTTAACTGGGGAGCTGTTTTTT. Protein: CASSLTGELFF.

The rearrangement uses TRBV11-2 and TRBJ1-5; the D is unclear. The germline V and J ends were trimmed by 5 bases and 6 bases, with 8 bases remaining between them. The CDR3 totals 12 residues. Germline V gene sequence: CDR1 SGHAT, CDR2 FQNNGV. The CDR3 DNA reads as TGTGCCAGCAGCCCGGTTTTTCAGCCCCAGCATTTT. It encodes CASSPVFQPQHF.

This clone was seen only a few times. This chain uses TRBV18 with TRBJ2-7, with 8 positions matching TRBD1. Germline V gene sequence: CDR1 KGHSH, CDR2 LQKENI. J was trimmed by 2 bases and V by 4 bases; bases with no gene match: 4. This CDR3 region has 14 residues. The CDR3 nucleotides read TGTGCCAGCTCACTTGGACAGGGACCCTACGAGCAGTACTTC. It translates to CASSLGQGPYEQYF. The full variable domain, its missing parts supplied by reference TRBV18 and TRBJ2-7, is NAGVMQNPRHLVRRRGQEARLRCSPMKGHSHVYWYRQLPEEGLKFMVYLQKENIIDESGMPKERFSAEFPKEGPSILRIQQVVRGDSAAYFCASSLGQGPYEQYFGPGTRLTVT.

The J gene is TRBJ2-7, the V gene TRBV4-1; D is perhaps TRBD1 (6 bases). CDR3 length equals 14 residues. The germline CDR1 and CDR2 sequences are MGHRA and YSYEKL. The V gene lost 2 bases and the J gene lost 1 base, with 9 bases spanning the gap. CDR3 protein: CASSQYDRSYEQYF. The CDR3 DNA is TGCGCCAGCAGCCAATACGACAGGTCCTACGAGCAGTACTTC.

This sequence joins TRBV4-1 and TRBJ1-1, with 9 nucleotides matching TRBD1. Germline values: CDR1 MGHRA, CDR2 YSYEKL. Trimming removed 2 bases from V and 11 bases from J; junction bases left unmatched: 9. The CDR3 has 14 residues. CDR3 sequence: CASSQLSRGQGAFF. The CDR3 nucleotides read TGCGCCAGCAGCCAATTAAGTCGAGGACAGGGGGCTTTCTTT.

The chain combines TRBV4-1 with TRBJ1-1, with D unclear. Trimming cost V 0 bases and J 1 base, with 15 bases left between them. The CDR3 is 17 residues long. In germline, CDR1 is MGHRA, CDR2 YSYEKL. The CDR3 DNA is TGCGCCAGCAGCCAAGATGGTGGGAGGGCGGCGAACACTGAAGCTTTCTTT. This sequence encodes CASSQDGGRAANTEAFF.

The genes are TRBV23-1 and TRBJ1-5; perhaps TRBD1 as D (5 bases). TRBV23-1 is sorted into the ORF group, with uncertain function. With 5 bases removed from V and 9 bases from J, the gap between germline ends came to 29 bases. The CDR3 runs 18 residues. CDR3 DNA: TGCGCCAGCAGTGAACGAAAGCCCCCGGGACTACAGGATGGGCCCCAGCATTTT. This sequence encodes CASSERKPPGLQDGPQHF.

The gene calls are TRBV4-3 and TRBJ1-5; 11 bases fit TRBD1. The germline V gene encodes CDR1 LGHNA and CDR2 YSLEER. The CDR3 extends over 15 amino acids. Losses at the gene ends were 2 bases for V and 7 bases for J; bases not matched to a gene: 4. The CDR3 is CASSQLRTGGQPQHF. The DNA of the CDR3 is TGCGCCAGCAGCCAACTCCGGACAGGGGGCCAGCCCCAGCATTTT.

V and J are TRBV5-1 and TRBJ2-3, with 13 bases matching TRBD2. CDR1 is SGHRS and CDR2 is YFSETQ in the germline V gene. The CDR3 is 16 amino acids. Trimming took 4 bases from V and 3 from J; bases not matched to a gene: 5. The CDR3 is CASSPLTSGGTDTQYF. The CDR3, as DNA: TGCGCCAGCAGCCCTCTGACTAGCGGGGGGACAGATACGCAGTATTTT.

The chain is built from TRBV2 and TRBJ2-1; D is perhaps TRBD2 (6 bases). Germline V lookup: CDR1 SNHLY, CDR2 FYNNEI. The CDR3 length is 13 residues. Deletions cut 4 bases from V and 7 bases from J, with 11 bases between. CDR3 loop: CASSGGAGNEQFF. DNA of the CDR3: TGTGCCAGCAGTGGGGGCGCGGGAAATGAGCAGTTCTTC.

V gene TRBV6-5 combines with J gene TRBJ2-3; 9 bases map to TRBD2. Trimming removed 7 bases from V and 0 bases from J; junction bases left unmatched: 5. The CDR3 sequence is 15 residues long. Germline CDR1 is MNHEY and CDR2 is SVGAGI. The CDR3 spells CASTSGRTSTDTQYF. CDR3 DNA sequence: TGTGCCAGCACAAGCGGGAGGACGAGCACAGATACGCAGTATTTT.

Only one count was recorded for this clone. This rearrangement joins TRBV29-1 to TRBJ2-1; tentatively, D is TRBD2 (6 bases). Trimming took 6 bases from V and 10 from J, leaving 19 bases between them. Germline V gene data show CDR1 as SQVTM and CDR2 as ANQGSEA. This CDR3 spans 13 amino acids. The CDR3: CSVGRRESQEQFF. The CDR3 region has the DNA TGCAGCGTGGGTCGACGGGAGTCCCAGGAGCAGTTCTTC.

Concerning this clone itself: The junction shows a germline mismatch at one end, possibly a read error. This chain connects TRBV7-6 to TRBJ1-4; 8 bases are a match to TRBD1. This CDR3 has 13 amino acids. Germline CDR1 is SGHVS and CDR2 is FNYEAQ. CDR3 residues: CASSQGAKEKLFF. CDR3 DNA: TGTGCCAGCAGTCAGGGGGCTAAAGAAAAACTGTTTTTT.

This clone has just one count. This chain links TRBV7-2 with TRBJ1-1; a possible D gene is TRBD1 (5 bases). This CDR3 region has 16 residues. V was trimmed by 2 bases and J by 4 bases, leaving 17 bases between them. Germline CDR1 is SGHTA and CDR2 is FQGNSA. CDR3 coding DNA: TGTGCCAGCAGCTTATCTTTCTTTTCGGGGGGCACTGAAGCTTTCTTT. Translating gives CASSLSFFSGGTEAFF.

J is TRBJ2-7 and V is TRBV5-6, with 8 positions matching TRBD1. This CDR3 has 13 amino acids. The V gene's germline CDR1 is SGHDT and CDR2 YYEEEE. Unmatched junction bases numbered 2, after V lost 6 bases and J lost 0 bases. CDR3 nucleotide sequence: TGTGCCAGCACGGACAGGGTCTCCTACGAGCAGTACTTC. This translates into CASTDRVSYEQYF.

This chain connects TRBV5-1 to TRBJ2-2; D gene uncertain. The germline V gene has CDR1 SGHRS and CDR2 YFSETQ. There are 16 residues in the CDR3. Trimming left V 4 bases short and J 0 bases short, with 13 bases between. The CDR3 sequence is CASSPPRVANTGELFF. The CDR3 DNA reads TGCGCCAGCAGCCCCCCACGGGTCGCGAACACCGGGGAGCTGTTTTTT.

The chain recombines TRBV10-3 with TRBJ1-2; the D is unclear. The V end was cut by 2 bases, the J end by 7 bases, with 11 bases between. The CDR3 extends over 13 amino acids. CDR1 and CDR2 from the germline V gene are ENHRY and SYGVKD. The CDR3 loop is CAISEAGDAGYTF. CDR3 DNA: TGTGCCATCAGTGAGGCGGGAGACGCTGGCTACACCTTC.